This record covers a single T cell receptor (beta chain). The target antigen is unknown. The sample belongs to a study of EBV T-cell therapy then PD-1 blockade in nasopharyngeal carcinoma. Sample treatment: AdE1-LMPpoly-expanded autologous EBV-specific T-cell therapy followed by anti-PD-1 nivolumab. Sequenced by immunoSEQ multiplex PCR; TCRdb stores in-frame clones only, minus some. The sample lists roughly 20,000 clones, approximately 81% seen once, with approximately 31% in the top ten. V was trimmed by 5 bases and J by 4 bases, leaving 12 bases between them. The CDR3 is 14 residues long. Germline CDR1 is SEHNR and CDR2 is FQNEAQ (reference sequence).

This TCR derives from a man in his forties or fifties with nasopharyngeal carcinoma. This sequence joins TRBV7-9 and TRBJ1-5; weak D call: TRBD1 (6 bases). This material consisted of CD8+ T cells from blood, taken between days 30 and 35 from a patient whose treatment included autologous EBV-specific T cells and nivolumab. CDR3 bases: TGTGCCAGCAGCCAATTACAGGGTAATCAGCCCCAGCATTTT. Protein: CASSQLQGNQPQHF.